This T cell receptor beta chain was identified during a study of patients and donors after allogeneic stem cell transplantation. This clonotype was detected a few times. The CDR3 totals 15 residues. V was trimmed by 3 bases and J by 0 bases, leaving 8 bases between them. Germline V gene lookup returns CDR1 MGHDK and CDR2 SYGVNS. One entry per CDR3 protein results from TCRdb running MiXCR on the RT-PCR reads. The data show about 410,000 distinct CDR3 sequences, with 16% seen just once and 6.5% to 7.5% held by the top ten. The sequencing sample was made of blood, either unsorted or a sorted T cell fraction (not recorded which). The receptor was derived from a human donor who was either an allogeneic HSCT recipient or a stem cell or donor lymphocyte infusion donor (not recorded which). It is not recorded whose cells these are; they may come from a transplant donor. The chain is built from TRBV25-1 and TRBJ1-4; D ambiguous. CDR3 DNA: TGTGCCAGCAGTGACGCCGGAACAACTAATGAAAAACTGTTTTTT. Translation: CASSDAGTTNEKLFF.